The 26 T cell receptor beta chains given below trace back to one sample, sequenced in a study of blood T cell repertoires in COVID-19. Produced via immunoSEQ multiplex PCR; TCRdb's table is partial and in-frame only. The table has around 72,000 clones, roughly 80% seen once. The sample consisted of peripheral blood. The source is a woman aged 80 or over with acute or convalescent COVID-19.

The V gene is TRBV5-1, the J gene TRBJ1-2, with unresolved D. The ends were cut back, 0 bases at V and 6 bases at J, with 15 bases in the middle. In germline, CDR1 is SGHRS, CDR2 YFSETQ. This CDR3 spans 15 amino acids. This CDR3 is CASSLGFRPEDGYTF. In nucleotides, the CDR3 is TGCGCCAGCAGCTTGGGGTTTAGGCCGGAGGATGGCTACACCTTC.

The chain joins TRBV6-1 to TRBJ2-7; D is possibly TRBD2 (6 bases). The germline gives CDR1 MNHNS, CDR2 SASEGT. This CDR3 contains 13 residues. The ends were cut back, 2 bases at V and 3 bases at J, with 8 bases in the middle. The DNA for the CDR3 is TGTGCCAGCAGTGAAACGCGGGGCTACGAGCAGTACTTC. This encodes CASSETRGYEQYF.

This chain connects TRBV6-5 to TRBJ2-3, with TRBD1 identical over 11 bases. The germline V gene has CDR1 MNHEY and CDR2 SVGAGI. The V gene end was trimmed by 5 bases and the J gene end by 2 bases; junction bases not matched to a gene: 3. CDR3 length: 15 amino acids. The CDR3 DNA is TGTGCCAGCAGTACAGGACAGGGGGCCACAGATACGCAGTATTTT. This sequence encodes CASSTGQGATDTQYF.

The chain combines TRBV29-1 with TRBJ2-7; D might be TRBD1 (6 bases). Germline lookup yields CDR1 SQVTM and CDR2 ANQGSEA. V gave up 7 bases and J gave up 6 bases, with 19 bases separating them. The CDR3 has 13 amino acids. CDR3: CSASTGIPIEQYF. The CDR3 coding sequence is TGCAGCGCTAGTACAGGGATCCCTATCGAGCAGTACTTC.

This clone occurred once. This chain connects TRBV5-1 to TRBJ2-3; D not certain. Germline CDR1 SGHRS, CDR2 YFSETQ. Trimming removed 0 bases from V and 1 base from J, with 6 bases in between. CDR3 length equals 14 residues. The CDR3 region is CASSLGERTDTQYF. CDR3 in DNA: TGCGCCAGCAGCTTGGGAGAGCGCACAGATACGCAGTATTTT. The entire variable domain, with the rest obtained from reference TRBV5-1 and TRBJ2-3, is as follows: KAGVTQTPRYLIKTRGQQVTLSCSPISGHRSVSWYQQTPGQGLQFLFEYFSETQRNKGNFPGRFSGRQFSNSRSEMNVSTLELGDSALYLCASSLGERTDTQYFGPGTRLTVL.

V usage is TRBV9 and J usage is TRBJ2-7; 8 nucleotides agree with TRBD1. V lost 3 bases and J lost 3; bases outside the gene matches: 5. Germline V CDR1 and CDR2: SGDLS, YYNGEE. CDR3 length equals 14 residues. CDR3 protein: CASSAGQGGYEQYF. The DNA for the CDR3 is TGTGCCAGCAGCGCAGGACAGGGAGGCTACGAGCAGTACTTC.

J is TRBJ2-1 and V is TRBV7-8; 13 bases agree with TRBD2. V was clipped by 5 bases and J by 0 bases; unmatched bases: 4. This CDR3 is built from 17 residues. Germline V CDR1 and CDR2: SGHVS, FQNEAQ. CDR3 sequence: CASSAGLAGDSYNEQFF. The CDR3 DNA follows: TGTGCCAGCAGCGCCGGACTAGCGGGAGACTCCTACAATGAGCAGTTCTTC. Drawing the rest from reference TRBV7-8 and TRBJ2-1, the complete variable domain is GAGVSQSPRYKVAKRGQDVALRCDPISGHVSLFWYQQALGQGPEFLTYFQNEAQLDKSGLPSDRFFAERPEGSVSTLKIQRTQQEDSAVYLCASSAGLAGDSYNEQFFGPGTRLTVL.

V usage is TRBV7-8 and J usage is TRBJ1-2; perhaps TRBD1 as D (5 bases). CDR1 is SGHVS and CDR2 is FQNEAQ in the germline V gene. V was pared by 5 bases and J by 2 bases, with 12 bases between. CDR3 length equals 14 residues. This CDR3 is CASSPRQTNYGYTF. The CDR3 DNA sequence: TGTGCCAGCAGCCCCCGACAGACCAACTATGGCTACACCTTC.

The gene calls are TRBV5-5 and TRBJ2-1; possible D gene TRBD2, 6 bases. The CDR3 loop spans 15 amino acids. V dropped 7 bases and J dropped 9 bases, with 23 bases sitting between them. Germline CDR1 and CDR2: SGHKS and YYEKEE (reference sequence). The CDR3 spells CASGYVSGGSSEQFF. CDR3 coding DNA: TGTGCCAGCGGATACGTTAGCGGCGGGTCGAGTGAGCAGTTCTTC.

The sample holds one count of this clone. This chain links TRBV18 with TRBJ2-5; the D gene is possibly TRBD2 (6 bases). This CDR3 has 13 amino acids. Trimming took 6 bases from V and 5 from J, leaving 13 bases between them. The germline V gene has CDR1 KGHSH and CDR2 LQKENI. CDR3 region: CASSAAGFETQYF. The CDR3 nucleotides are TGTGCCAGCTCGGCCGCGGGGTTCGAGACCCAGTACTTC.

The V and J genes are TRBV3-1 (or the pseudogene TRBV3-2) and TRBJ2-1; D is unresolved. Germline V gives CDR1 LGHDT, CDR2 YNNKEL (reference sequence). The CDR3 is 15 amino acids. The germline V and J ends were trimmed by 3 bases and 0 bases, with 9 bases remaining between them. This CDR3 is CASSHRGPSYNEQFF. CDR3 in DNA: TGTGCCAGCAGCCACCGTGGGCCCTCCTACAATGAGCAGTTCTTC.

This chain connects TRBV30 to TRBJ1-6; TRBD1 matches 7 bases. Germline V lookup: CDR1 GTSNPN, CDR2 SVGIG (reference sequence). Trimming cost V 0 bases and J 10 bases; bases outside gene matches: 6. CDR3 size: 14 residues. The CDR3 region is CAWSVDRERSPLHF. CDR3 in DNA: TGTGCCTGGAGTGTAGACAGGGAGAGGTCACCCCTCCACTTT.

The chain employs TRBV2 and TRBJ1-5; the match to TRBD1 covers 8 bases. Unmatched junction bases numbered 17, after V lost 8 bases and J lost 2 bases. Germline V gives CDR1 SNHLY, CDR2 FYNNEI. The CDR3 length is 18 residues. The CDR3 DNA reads TGTGCCAGCGGCGGGGGCAGGGGGCTGGATGTGGGCAATCAGCCCCAGCATTTT. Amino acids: CASGGGRGLDVGNQPQHF. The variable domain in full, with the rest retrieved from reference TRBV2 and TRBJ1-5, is EPEVTQTPSHQVTQMGQEVILRCVPISNHLYFYWYRQILGQKVEFLVSFYNNEISEKSEIFDDQFSVERPDGSNFTLKIRSTKLEDSAMYFCASGGGRGLDVGNQPQHFGDGTRLSIL.

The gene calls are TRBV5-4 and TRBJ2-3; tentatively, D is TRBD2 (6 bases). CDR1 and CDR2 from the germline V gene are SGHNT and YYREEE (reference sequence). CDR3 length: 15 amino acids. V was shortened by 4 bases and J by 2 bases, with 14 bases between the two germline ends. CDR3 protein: CASSRGGATTDTQYF. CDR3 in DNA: TGTGCCAGCAGCCGCGGCGGGGCAACCACAGATACGCAGTATTTT. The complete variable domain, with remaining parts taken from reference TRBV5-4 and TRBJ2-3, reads ETGVTQSPTHLIKTRGQQVTLRCSSQSGHNTVSWYQQALGQGPQFIFQYYREEENGRGNFPPRFSGLQFPNYSSELNVNALELDDSALYLCASSRGGATTDTQYFGPGTRLTVL.

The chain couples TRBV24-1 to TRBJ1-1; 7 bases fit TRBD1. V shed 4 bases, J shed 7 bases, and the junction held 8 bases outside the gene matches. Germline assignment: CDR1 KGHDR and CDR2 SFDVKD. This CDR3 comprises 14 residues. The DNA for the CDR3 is TGTGCCACCAGTGACCCAGGGGGTTTCGGTGAAGCTTTCTTT. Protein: CATSDPGGFGEAFF.

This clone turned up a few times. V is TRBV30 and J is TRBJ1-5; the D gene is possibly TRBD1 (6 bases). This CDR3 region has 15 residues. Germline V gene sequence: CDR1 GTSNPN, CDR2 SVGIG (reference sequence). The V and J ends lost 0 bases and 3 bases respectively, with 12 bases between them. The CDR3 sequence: CAWSVGTTINQPQHF. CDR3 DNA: TGTGCCTGGAGTGTTGGGACAACGATCAATCAGCCCCAGCATTTT.

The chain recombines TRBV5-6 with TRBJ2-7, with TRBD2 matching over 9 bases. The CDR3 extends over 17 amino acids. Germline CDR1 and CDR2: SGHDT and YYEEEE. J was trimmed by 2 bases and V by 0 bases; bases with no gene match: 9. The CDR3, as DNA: TGTGCCAGCAGCTTGGGGTTCCCTGGCGGGAGGGCCTACGAGCAGTACTTC. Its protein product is CASSLGFPGGRAYEQYF. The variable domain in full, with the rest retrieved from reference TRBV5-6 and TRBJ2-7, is DAGVTQSPTHLIKTRGQQVTLRCSPKSGHDTVSWYQQALGQGPQFIFQYYEEEERQRGNFPDRFSGHQFPNYSSELNVNALLLGDSALYLCASSLGFPGGRAYEQYFGPGTRLTVT.

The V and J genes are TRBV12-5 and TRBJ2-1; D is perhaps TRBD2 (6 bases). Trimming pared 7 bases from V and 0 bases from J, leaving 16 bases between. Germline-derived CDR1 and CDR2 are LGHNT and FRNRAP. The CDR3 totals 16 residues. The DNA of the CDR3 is TGTGCTAGTGCTGGGGCTAGCGCGAACTCCTACAATGAGCAGTTCTTC. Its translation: CASAGASANSYNEQFF.

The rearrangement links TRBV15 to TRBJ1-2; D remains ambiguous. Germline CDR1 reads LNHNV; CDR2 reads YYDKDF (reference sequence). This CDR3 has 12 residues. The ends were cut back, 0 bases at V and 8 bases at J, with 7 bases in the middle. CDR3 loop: CATSREAGGYTF. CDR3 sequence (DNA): TGTGCCACCAGCAGAGAGGCCGGGGGCTACACCTTC.

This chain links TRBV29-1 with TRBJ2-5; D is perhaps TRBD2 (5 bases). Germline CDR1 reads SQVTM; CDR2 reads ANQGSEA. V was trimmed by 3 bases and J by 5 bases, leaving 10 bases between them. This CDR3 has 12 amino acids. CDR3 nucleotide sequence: TGCAGCGTTGAGGCGGGCGGGGAGACCCAGTACTTC. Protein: CSVEAGGETQYF.

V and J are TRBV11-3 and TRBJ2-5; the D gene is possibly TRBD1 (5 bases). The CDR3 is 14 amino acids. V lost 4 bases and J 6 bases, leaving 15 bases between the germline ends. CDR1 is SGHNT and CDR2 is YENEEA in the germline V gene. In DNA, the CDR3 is TGTGCCAGCAGCTCCTCGATAGCAGGGAAGACCCAGTACTTC. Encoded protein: CASSSSIAGKTQYF.

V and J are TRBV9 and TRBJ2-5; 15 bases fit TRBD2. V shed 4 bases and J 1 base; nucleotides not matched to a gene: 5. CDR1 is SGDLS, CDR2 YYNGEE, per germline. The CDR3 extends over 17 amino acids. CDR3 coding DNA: TGTGCCAGCAGCCCTGGACTAGCGGGAGGGGTCCAAGAGACCCAGTACTTC. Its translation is CASSPGLAGGVQETQYF.

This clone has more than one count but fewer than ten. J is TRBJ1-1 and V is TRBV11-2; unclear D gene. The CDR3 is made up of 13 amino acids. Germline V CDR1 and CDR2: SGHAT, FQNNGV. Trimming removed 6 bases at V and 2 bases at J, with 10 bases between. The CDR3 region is CASRAGPNTEAFF. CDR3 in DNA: TGTGCCAGCAGGGCGGGCCCAAACACTGAAGCTTTCTTT.

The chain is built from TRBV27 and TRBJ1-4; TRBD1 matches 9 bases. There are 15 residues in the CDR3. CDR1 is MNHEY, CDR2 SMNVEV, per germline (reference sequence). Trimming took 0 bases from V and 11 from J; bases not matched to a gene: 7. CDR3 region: CASSLSPGQGWKLFF. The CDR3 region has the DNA TGTGCCAGCAGTTTATCCCCGGGACAGGGATGGAAACTGTTTTTT.

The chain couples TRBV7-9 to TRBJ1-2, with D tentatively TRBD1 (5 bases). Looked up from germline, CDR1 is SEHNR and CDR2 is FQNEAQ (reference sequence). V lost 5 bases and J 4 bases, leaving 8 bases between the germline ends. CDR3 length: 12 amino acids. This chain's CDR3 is CASSKTGYGYTF. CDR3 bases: TGTGCCAGCAGCAAAACAGGCTATGGCTACACCTTC. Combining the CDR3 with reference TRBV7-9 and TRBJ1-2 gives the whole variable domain DTGVSQNPRHKITKRGQNVTFRCDPISEHNRLYWYRQTLGQGPEFLTYFQNEAQLEKSRLLSDRFSAERPKGSFSTLEIQRTEQGDSAMYLCASSKTGYGYTFGSGTRLTVV.

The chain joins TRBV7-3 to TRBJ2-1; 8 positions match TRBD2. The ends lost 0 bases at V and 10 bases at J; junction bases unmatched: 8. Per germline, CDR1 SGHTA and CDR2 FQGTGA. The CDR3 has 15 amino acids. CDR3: CASSLTPGGANEQFF. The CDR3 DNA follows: TGTGCCAGCAGCTTAACGCCCGGGGGGGCTAACGAGCAGTTCTTC.